This T cell receptor beta chain derives from a study of cytomegalovirus exposure and HLA in healthy donors. The sample holds one count of this clone. Vbeta (60) and Jbeta (13) primers were used in the PCR. Sequencing was performed with immunoSEQ multiplex PCR; in TCRdb, only in-frame clones are kept and a portion is missing. The table lists approximately 100,000 clones, over 50% of them singletons. This CDR3 has 15 residues. CDR1 is LNHNV and CDR2 is YYDKDF in the germline V gene (reference sequence). V shed 2 bases and J 7 bases; nucleotides not matched to a gene: 5. The sequenced material came from PBMCs. The rearrangement uses TRBV15 and TRBJ1-1; 12 bases fit TRBD1. This clonotype originated in a man aged 25 to 40 in good health and CMV-seronegative. DNA of the CDR3: TGTGCCACCAGCAGATCGGGACAGGGGGCCATTGAAGCTTTCTTT. This translates into CATSRSGQGAIEAFF.